One sample yielded the 4 T cell receptor beta chains listed below, sequenced in a study of identifying expanded T cells in peripheral blood. Measured with immunoSEQ multiplex PCR; TCRdb has only the in-frame clones, and not every one. The sample records tens of thousands of clones, about 90% being singletons. The sequenced sample consisted of blood. The source of these receptors is a person aged 18 to 75 in good health.

V is TRBV19 and J is TRBJ2-2; D perhaps matches TRBD1 (6 bases). The germline V gene encodes CDR1 LNHDA and CDR2 SQIVND (reference sequence). V was pared by 3 bases and J by 3 bases, with 14 bases between. The CDR3 consists of 16 residues. CDR3 residues: CASSMARGGHTGELFF. CDR3 in DNA: TGTGCCAGTAGTATGGCTCGAGGGGGTCACACCGGGGAGCTGTTTTTT.

The chain joins TRBV14 to TRBJ2-1, with 8 bases fitting TRBD2. Germline lookup yields CDR1 SGHDN and CDR2 FVKESK. The CDR3 runs to 13 residues. The V segment lost 4 bases and the J segment 7 bases; nucleotides outside the gene matches: 3. The CDR3 is CASSPSGSNEQFF. CDR3 nucleotides: TGTGCCAGCAGCCCCAGCGGGAGTAATGAGCAGTTCTTC.

The genes are TRBV18 and TRBJ1-4; D is uncertain. The germline V and J ends were trimmed by 2 bases and 5 bases, with 3 bases remaining between them. The V gene's germline CDR1 is KGHSH and CDR2 LQKENI. The CDR3 is 12 residues long. CDR3 region: CASSPKNEKLFF. Here the CDR3 DNA reads TGTGCCAGCTCACCAAAAAATGAAAAACTGTTTTTT.

The chain carries TRBV7-9 and TRBJ1-1; 7 bases are shared with TRBD1. Germline CDR1 SEHNR, CDR2 FQNEAQ (reference sequence). V trimming: 4 bases; J trimming: 7 bases; junction bases outside the gene matches: 6. The length of the CDR3 is 13 residues. The CDR3, as DNA: TGTGCCAGCAGCTCGGACAGGAGCTTTGAAGCTTTCTTT. Amino acids: CASSSDRSFEAFF.